This T cell receptor beta chain was obtained from a study of blood T cell repertoires in COVID-19. The CDR3 runs 16 residues. The germline gives CDR1 SGDLS, CDR2 YYNGEE. Trimming took 3 bases from V and 8 from J; bases not matched to a gene: 14. In the source study's methods: Reference gene primer amplification in the assay estimated nucleated cell counts. The table came from immunoSEQ multiplex PCR; TCRdb's copy has only in-frame clones and leaves some out. The DNA was the basis for D and trimming; V, J and clone size are from that table. The sample shows 150,000 or so clones, about 81% of them seen only once.

Sequencing was done on a sample of peripheral blood. V and J are TRBV9 and TRBJ1-2, with TRBD1 matching over 9 bases. The clonotype originates from a woman in her sixties or seventies with acute or convalescent COVID-19. DNA for the CDR3: TGTGCCAGCAGCGCCGGGACAGGGTGGGCTTTGGAGGGCTACACCTTC. Translation gives CASSAGTGWALEGYTF.